This T cell receptor (beta chain) was sequenced during a study of cytomegalovirus exposure and HLA in healthy donors. On this clone itself: Antigen unknown.

V shed 0 bases, J shed 6 bases, and the junction held 2 bases outside the gene matches. The CDR3 loop spans 15 amino acids. Germline CDR1 LNHNV, CDR2 YYDKDF (reference sequence). PCR employed 60 Vbeta and 13 Jbeta primers. Sequenced by immunoSEQ multiplex PCR; TCRdb stores in-frame clones only, minus some. The repertoire holds 97,000 or so clones, with approximately 87% as singletons. Study findings and constraints: The dataset shows that most TCR sequences were rare, while some public TCRs occurred in many donors. In a later analysis, TCR association rates varied by HLA locus: DRB1 most, HLA-C fewest.

The TCR sequence derives from a man aged 35 to 55 in good health and CMV-seronegative. The chain uses TRBV15 and TRBJ1-6; 7 nucleotides align to TRBD1. The sample was PBMCs. The CDR3 bases are TGTGCCACCAGCAGAGATCCAGGGGGTAATTCACCCCTCCACTTT. Translation gives CATSRDPGGNSPLHF.